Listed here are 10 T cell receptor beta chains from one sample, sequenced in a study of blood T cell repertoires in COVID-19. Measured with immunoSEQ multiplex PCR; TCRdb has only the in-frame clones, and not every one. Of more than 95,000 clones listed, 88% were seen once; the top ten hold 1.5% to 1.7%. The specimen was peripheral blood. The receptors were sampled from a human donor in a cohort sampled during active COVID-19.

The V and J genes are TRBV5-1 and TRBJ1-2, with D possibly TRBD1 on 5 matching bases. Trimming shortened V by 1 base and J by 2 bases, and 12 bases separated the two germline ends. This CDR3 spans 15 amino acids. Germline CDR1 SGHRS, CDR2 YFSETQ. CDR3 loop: CASSLSPDRNYGYTF. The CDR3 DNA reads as TGCGCCAGCAGCTTGAGCCCTGACAGAAACTATGGCTACACCTTC.

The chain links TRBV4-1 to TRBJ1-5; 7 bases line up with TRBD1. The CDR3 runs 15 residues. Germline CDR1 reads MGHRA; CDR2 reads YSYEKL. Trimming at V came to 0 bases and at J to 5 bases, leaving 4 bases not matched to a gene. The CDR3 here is CASSQDRTGYQPQHF. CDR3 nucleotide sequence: TGCGCCAGCAGCCAAGATAGGACAGGCTATCAGCCCCAGCATTTT.

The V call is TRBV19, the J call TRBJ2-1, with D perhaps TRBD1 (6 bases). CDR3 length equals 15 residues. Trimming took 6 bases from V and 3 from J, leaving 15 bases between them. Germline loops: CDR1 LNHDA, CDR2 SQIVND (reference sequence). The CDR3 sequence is CASRSGTLIYNEQFF. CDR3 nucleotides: TGTGCCAGTAGATCCGGGACACTTATCTACAATGAGCAGTTCTTC.

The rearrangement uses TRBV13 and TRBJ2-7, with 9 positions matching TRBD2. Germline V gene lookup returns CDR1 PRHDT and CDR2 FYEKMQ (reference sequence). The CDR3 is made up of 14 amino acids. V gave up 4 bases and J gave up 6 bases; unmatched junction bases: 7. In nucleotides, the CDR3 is TGTGCCAGCAGCTCCCCTGCGGGGGGGGGCGAGCAGTACTTC. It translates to CASSSPAGGGEQYF. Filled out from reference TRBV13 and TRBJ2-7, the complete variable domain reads AAGVIQSPRHLIKEKRETATLKCYPIPRHDTVYWYQQGPGQDPQFLISFYEKMQSDKGSIPDRFSAQQFSDYHSELNMSSLELGDSALYFCASSSPAGGGEQYFGPGTRLTVT.

Here the CDR3 reads CASGPPGNQPQHF. The CDR3 bases are TGTGCCAGCGGTCCCCCGGGAAATCAGCCCCAGCATTTT. The rearrangement links TRBV6-6 to TRBJ1-5; D is uncertain. Trimming cost V 8 bases and J 4 bases, with 12 bases left between them. Germline-derived CDR1 and CDR2 are MNHNY and SVGAGI (reference sequence). CDR3 length: 13 residues.

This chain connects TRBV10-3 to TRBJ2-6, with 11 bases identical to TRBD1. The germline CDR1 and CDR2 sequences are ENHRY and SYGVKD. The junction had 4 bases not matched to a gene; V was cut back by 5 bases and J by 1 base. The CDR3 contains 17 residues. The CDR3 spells CAISPGQGVSGANVLTF. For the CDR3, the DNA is TGTGCCATCAGTCCGGGACAGGGGGTATCTGGGGCCAACGTCCTGACTTTC.

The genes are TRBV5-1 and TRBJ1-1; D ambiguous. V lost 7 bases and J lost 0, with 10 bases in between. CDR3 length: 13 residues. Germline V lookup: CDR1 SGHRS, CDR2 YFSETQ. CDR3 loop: CASSPGMNTEAFF. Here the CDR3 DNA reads TGCGCCAGCTCCCCCGGGATGAACACTGAAGCTTTCTTT.

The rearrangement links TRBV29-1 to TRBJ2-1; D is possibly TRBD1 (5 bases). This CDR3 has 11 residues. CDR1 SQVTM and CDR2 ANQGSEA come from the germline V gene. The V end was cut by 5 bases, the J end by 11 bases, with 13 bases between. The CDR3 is CSVSRQGQQFF. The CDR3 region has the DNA TGCAGCGTTAGCCGGCAGGGCCAGCAGTTCTTC.

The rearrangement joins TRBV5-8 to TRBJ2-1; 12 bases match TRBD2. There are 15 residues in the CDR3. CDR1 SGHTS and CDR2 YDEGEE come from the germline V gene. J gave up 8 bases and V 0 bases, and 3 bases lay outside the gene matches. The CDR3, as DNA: TGTGCCAGCAGCTTGGGGACTAGCGGGACCGATGAGCAGTTCTTC. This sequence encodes CASSLGTSGTDEQFF.

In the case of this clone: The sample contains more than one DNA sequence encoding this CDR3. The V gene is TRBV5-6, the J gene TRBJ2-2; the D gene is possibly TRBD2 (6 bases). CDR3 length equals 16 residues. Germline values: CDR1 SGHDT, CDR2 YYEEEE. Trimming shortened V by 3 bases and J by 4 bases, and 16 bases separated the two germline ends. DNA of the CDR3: TGTGCCAGCAGCTCCCCTAGGCAGGGAGGCACCGGGGAGCTGTTTTTT. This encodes CASSSPRQGGTGELFF.